These T cell receptor beta chains were read from a single sample in a study of beta chain features in type 1 diabetes. Method: immunoSEQ multiplex PCR; TCRdb's copy keeps in-frame clones and lacks some. The repertoire holds hundreds of thousands of clones, with approximately 10% as singletons. Sample: central memory CD4+ T cells from blood. The receptors here all came from a man between 25 and 39 years old with type 1 diabetes. The CDR3 runs from the conserved cysteine through the conserved F or W. A D gene is named only where the DNA matches it firmly. Clone size is shown for a subset of rows, as once, few, many or a class of expanded clone.

J gene,V gene,D gene,clone size,CDR3 DNA,CDR3 protein
TRBJ2-6,TRBV2,TRBD2,-,TGTGCCAGCAGTGGGCGGGGGTCTGGGGCCAACGTCCTGACTTTC,CASSGRGSGANVLTF
TRBJ2-6,TRBV7-8,-,many,TGTGCCAGCAGACTGGACGGCTCTGGGGCCAACGTCCTGACTTTC,CASRLDGSGANVLTF
TRBJ2-2,TRBV7-6,-,many,TGTGCCAGCAGCCCGTCGGCGAGCACGAACACCGGGGAGCTGTTTTTT,CASSPSASTNTGELFF
TRBJ2-2,TRBV5-1,-,few,TGCGCCAGCAGCTTGAGGTCCCCCCCAGGACTGGGCGGGGAGCTGTTTTTT,CASSLRSPPGLGGELFF
TRBJ1-1,TRBV5-4,TRBD1,-,TGTGCCAGCAGCCCGACAGGGGTCACTGAAGCTTTCTTT,CASSPTGVTEAFF
TRBJ1-2,TRBV11-3,-,few,TGTGCCAGCAGCTTAGATACCTCAGGGAGAGGCTACACCTTC,CASSLDTSGRGYTF
TRBJ2-5,TRBV10-3,TRBD1,-,TGTGCCATCAGTGAGCCGGGAAAGGGACAGCAAGAGACCCAGTACTTC,CAISEPGKGQQETQYF
TRBJ2-5,TRBV10-3,-,few,TGTGCCATCAGCACAAGGGGCCAAGAGACCCAGTACTTC,CAISTRGQETQYF
TRBJ1-2,TRBV5-4,-,-,TGTGCCAGCAGCTCTGGACAGAGCTATGGCTACACCTTC,CASSSGQSYGYTF
TRBJ1-5,TRBV28,-,-,TGTGCCAGCAGTCGGGGGGGAGGCAATCAGCCCCAGCATTTT,CASSRGGGNQPQHF
TRBJ1-5,TRBV25-1,TRBD1,-,TGTGCCAGCACAGGGGGGAATCAGCCCCAGCATTTT,CASTGGNQPQHF
TRBJ2-7,TRBV14,-,-,TGTGCCAGCAGCGCTCAGAGCTACGAGCAGTACTTC,CASSAQSYEQYF
TRBJ1-1,TRBV14,-,few,TGTGCCAGCAGCCAAGATTGGGGCAGAGTGAACACTGAAGCTTTCTTT,CASSQDWGRVNTEAFF
TRBJ1-5,TRBV28,TRBD1,few,TGTGCCAGCAGCCCTGGGACAGGGTATGGTACGAGCAATCAGCCCCAGCATTTT,CASSPGTGYGTSNQPQHF
TRBJ1-6,TRBV14,-,many,TGTGCCAGCAGCCAAGACTGGGTAGCCCTCCACTTT,CASSQDWVALHF
TRBJ1-2,TRBV2,TRBD1,-,TGTGCCAGCAACGCCGGGACAGGGCTCCAAGGGCGAGGCTACACCTTC,CASNAGTGLQGRGYTF
TRBJ1-1,TRBV20-1,-,few,TGCAGTGCTTTCAAGAACACTGAAGCTTTCTTT,CSAFKNTEAFF
TRBJ2-1,TRBV10-2,-,few,TGCGCCAGCAGTCCTTTCCGGGGGCCTAGCTACAATGAGCAGTTCTTC,CASSPFRGPSYNEQFF
TRBJ2-5,TRBV11-2,TRBD1,few,TGTGCCAGCAGCGAGACAGGGCCGGAGACCCAGTACTTC,CASSETGPETQYF
TRBJ2-1,TRBV29-1,-,few,TGCAGCGTTAAGTCGACTCTAAGCGATGAGCAGTTCTTC,CSVKSTLSDEQFF
TRBJ2-3,TRBV4-1,TRBD2,-,TGCGCCAGCAGCCAAGATGGCCAGCGGGGGGGACTCACAGATACGCAGTATTTT,CASSQDGQRGGLTDTQYF
TRBJ2-3,TRBV5-4,-,few,TGTGCCAGCAGCTTGGAGGTGGGTCGGAGCACAGATACGCAGTATTTT,CASSLEVGRSTDTQYF
TRBJ1-6,TRBV9,-,-,TGTGCCAGCAGCGTAAGCAGGCCTGATTCACCCCTCCACTTT,CASSVSRPDSPLHF
TRBJ1-2,TRBV4-3,-,few,TGCGCCAGCAGCCAAGGTCGTAACTATGGCTACACCTTC,CASSQGRNYGYTF
TRBJ2-1,TRBV5-1,TRBD1,few,TGCGCCAGCAGCGACCAGGGGGCAGGGGATGAGCAGTTCTTC,CASSDQGAGDEQFF
TRBJ2-5,TRBV15,-,-,TGTGCCACCAGCCACTTCCAAGAGACCCAGTACTTC,CATSHFQETQYF
TRBJ2-3,TRBV19,TRBD2,-,TGTGCCAGTAGTATCGGTAGCGGGGGTTCCACAGATACGCAGTATTTT,CASSIGSGGSTDTQYF
TRBJ2-3,TRBV27,-,-,TGTGCCAGCAGATCACTGCGAGCCGGGGAGGATACGCAGTATTTT,CASRSLRAGEDTQYF
TRBJ2-3,TRBV2,-,many,TGTGCCAGCAGTGAACGAGGGGATACGCAGTATTTT,CASSERGDTQYF
TRBJ1-3,TRBV19,-,many,TGTGCCAGTACTCCAGACGGAAGAAACACCATATATTTT,CASTPDGRNTIYF
TRBJ1-4,TRBV28,-,few,TGTGCCAGCAGGGAAACAGGGAGGGGACTGTTTTTT,CASRETGRGLFF
TRBJ2-3,TRBV7-2,TRBD2,-,TGTGCCAGCAGCTTAGGGACTAGCGGACACACAGATACGCAGTATTTT,CASSLGTSGHTDTQYF
TRBJ1-2,TRBV6-5,TRBD1,-,TGTGCCAGCGGTGGGACAGGGGTTCGGGGCTACACCTTC,CASGGTGVRGYTF
TRBJ1-1,TRBV6-6,-,-,TGTGCCAGCAGTTACTTAGGGCAAGGCACTGAAGCTTTCTTT,CASSYLGQGTEAFF
TRBJ2-7,TRBV19,-,-,TGTGCCAGTAGTTGGTCCCGGGATATCTACGAGCAGTACTTC,CASSWSRDIYEQYF
TRBJ1-1,TRBV28,TRBD1,-,TGTGCCAGCCTTGGGGACAGGGTGTACACTGAAGCTTTCTTT,CASLGDRVYTEAFF
TRBJ2-5,TRBV5-4,-,few,TGTGCCAGCAGCTCGGAAGCGCGCGGGGCCAAAGAGACCCAGTACTTC,CASSSEARGAKETQYF
TRBJ1-3,TRBV9,-,many,TGTGCCAGCAGCGTAGGGGGTCACGATGGAAACACCATATATTTT,CASSVGGHDGNTIYF
TRBJ1-3,TRBV29-1,-,-,TGCAGCGTTGGTGAGGGAGTGAATGGAAACACCATATATTTT,CSVGEGVNGNTIYF
TRBJ1-2,TRBV2,TRBD1,-,TGTGCCAGCAGTCTGGACAGGTGGTATGGCTACACCTTC,CASSLDRWYGYTF
TRBJ2-7,TRBV5-1,-,few,TGCGCCAGCAGCTTGGGAGGGTTCACCGAGCAGTACTTC,CASSLGGFTEQYF
TRBJ1-2,TRBV4-3,-,many,TGCGCCAGCAGCCAAGATACCGGGGGCGGTCCTGGCTACACCTTC,CASSQDTGGGPGYTF
TRBJ2-3,TRBV7-2,TRBD2,few,TGTGCCAGCAGCTCACGGACTAGCGGGGACGGAGATACGCAGTATTTT,CASSSRTSGDGDTQYF
TRBJ2-5,TRBV7-9,-,-,TGTGCCAGCAGCTTAGTCACCTCAAGAGAGACCCAGTACTTC,CASSLVTSRETQYF
TRBJ2-7,TRBV6-5,-,-,TGTGCCAGCAGTTACAATGTAAGGGAAAACTACGAGCAGTACTTC,CASSYNVRENYEQYF
TRBJ1-6,TRBV7-9,-,-,TGTGCCAGCAGCTTAGTAGGGCAGACTAATTCACCCCTCCACTTT,CASSLVGQTNSPLHF
TRBJ2-7,TRBV5-4,-,-,TGTGCCAGCAGCTTGAGACCCCAGGGCCTATACGAGCAGTACTTC,CASSLRPQGLYEQYF
TRBJ2-3,TRBV30,-,-,TGTGCCTGGAGTGCCATATGGGACTCCCTCACAGATACGCAGTATTTT,CAWSAIWDSLTDTQYF
TRBJ1-2,TRBV25-1,-,-,TGTGCCAGCAGTAGAAAACAGGGCTATGGCTACACCTTC,CASSRKQGYGYTF
TRBJ2-7,TRBV29-1,TRBD1,-,TGCAGCGTTGGGACAGGGAATGACGAGCAGTACTTC,CSVGTGNDEQYF
TRBJ2-5,TRBV7-2,TRBD2,-,TGTGCCAGCAGCTTAGGTAGCGGGAGCGAGACCCAGTACTTC,CASSLGSGSETQYF
TRBJ1-5,TRBV18,-,few,TGTGCCAGCTCACAAAGTGAACGGCAGCCCCAGCATTTT,CASSQSERQPQHF
TRBJ1-2,TRBV7-2,-,few,TGTGCCAGCAGCTTAGTCGGGTATGGCTACACCTTC,CASSLVGYGYTF